Following are 12 T cell receptor beta chains from one sample sequenced in a study of technical replicates of blood from several donors. The assay was immunoSEQ multiplex PCR, and TCRdb's table has in-frame clones only and misses some. The profile shows roughly 62,000 clones, about 90% of them singletons. The sample comprised PBMCs. These receptors all stem from a human donor in good health. Some clones in this sample may be carry-over from other donors' samples.

The chain is built from TRBV18 and TRBJ2-7; TRBD1 agrees at 10 bases. Trimming at V came to 3 bases and at J to 3 bases, leaving 5 bases not matched to a gene. Germline assignment: CDR1 KGHSH and CDR2 LQKENI. This CDR3 has 15 amino acids. The CDR3 here is CASSPPGQGIYEQYF. In DNA form, the CDR3 reads TGTGCCAGCTCACCCCCGGGACAGGGGATCTACGAGCAGTACTTC. Looking up the rest from reference TRBV18 and TRBJ2-7 gives the full variable domain: NAGVMQNPRHLVRRRGQEARLRCSPMKGHSHVYWYRQLPEEGLKFMVYLQKENIIDESGMPKERFSAEFPKEGPSILRIQQVVRGDSAAYFCASSPPGQGIYEQYFGPGTRLTVT.

This clone was observed once. The chain couples TRBV5-1 to TRBJ1-6, with 7 bases matching TRBD1. In germline, CDR1 is SGHRS, CDR2 YFSETQ. The CDR3 covers 15 residues. The J segment lost 1 base and the V segment lost 6 bases, leaving 4 bases of the junction unmatched. The CDR3 coding sequence is TGCGCCAGCACCTCAGGGGGGTCCTATAATTCACCCCTCCACTTT. This codes for CASTSGGSYNSPLHF.

The gene calls are TRBV2 and TRBJ1-6; D gene uncertain. The V gene's germline CDR1 is SNHLY and CDR2 FYNNEI. CDR3 length: 16 amino acids. Trimming shortened V by 2 bases and J by 5 bases, and 13 bases separated the two germline ends. CDR3 sequence: CASSENGRHNNSPLHF. Written as DNA, the CDR3 is TGTGCCAGCAGTGAAAATGGCCGACATAATAATTCACCCCTCCACTTT.

The gene calls are TRBV5-4 and TRBJ1-1; 8 bases line up with TRBD1. This CDR3 is 15 amino acids long. J gave up 4 bases and V 4 bases, and 9 bases lay outside the gene matches. CDR1 and CDR2 from the germline V gene are SGHNT and YYREEE (reference sequence). The DNA of the CDR3 is TGTGCCAGCAGCCCCGCTACAGGGGGAGTCACTGAAGCTTTCTTT. Its protein product is CASSPATGGVTEAFF.

The chain carries TRBV2 and TRBJ2-3; D is perhaps TRBD2 (5 bases). V was shortened by 4 bases and J by 0 bases, with 11 bases between the two germline ends. The length of the CDR3 is 15 residues. Germline V gene sequence: CDR1 SNHLY, CDR2 FYNNEI. This chain's CDR3 is CASSVARTSTDTQYF. The CDR3 bases are TGTGCCAGCAGTGTCGCCAGGACTAGCACAGATACGCAGTATTTT.

The chain is built from TRBV5-8 and TRBJ1-5; weak D call: TRBD1 (5 bases). V gave up 4 bases and J gave up 8 bases, with 16 bases separating them. Germline CDR1 and CDR2: SGHTS and YDEGEE. This CDR3 comprises 14 residues. The CDR3 reads CASSPGLREEPQHF. The CDR3 DNA is TGTGCCAGCAGCCCGGGACTGAGGGAGGAGCCCCAGCATTTT.

The chain employs TRBV9 and TRBJ2-1; TRBD2 agrees at 9 bases. Looked up from germline, CDR1 is SGDLS and CDR2 is YYNGEE. The CDR3 consists of 16 residues. With V trimmed by 1 base and J by 7 bases, 9 bases remained unmatched. The CDR3 DNA reads as TGTGCCAGCAGCGTACTTGGCGGGGGGGCTGGGAATGAGCAGTTCTTC. It specifies CASSVLGGGAGNEQFF.

The chain uses TRBV4-2 and TRBJ1-5; D is undetermined. Trimming removed 3 bases at V and 6 bases at J, with 9 bases between. The CDR3 extends over 13 amino acids. Germline V gives CDR1 LGHNA, CDR2 YNFKEQ. CDR3 protein: CASSHTLGQPQHF. CDR3 DNA sequence: TGTGCCAGCAGCCATACACTAGGTCAGCCCCAGCATTTT.

The rearrangement joins TRBV11-2 to TRBJ2-3; no clear D gene. The germline CDR1 and CDR2 sequences are SGHAT and FQNNGV. With 0 bases removed from V and 2 bases from J, the gap between germline ends came to 3 bases. This CDR3 is built from 13 residues. CDR3 amino acids: CASSLDYTDTQYF. The CDR3 bases are TGTGCCAGCAGCTTAGACTACACAGATACGCAGTATTTT. The full variable domain, rest sourced from reference TRBV11-2 and TRBJ2-3, is EAGVAQSPRYKIIEKRQSVAFWCNPISGHATLYWYQQILGQGPKLLIQFQNNGVVDDSQLPKDRFSAERLKGVDSTLKIQPAKLEDSAVYLCASSLDYTDTQYFGPGTRLTVL.

The V and J genes are TRBV5-6 and TRBJ2-5, with 10 bases lining up with TRBD1. The germline CDR1 and CDR2 sequences are SGHDT and YYEEEE. Trimming removed 4 bases from V and 3 bases from J; junction bases left unmatched: 9. The CDR3 totals 16 residues. CDR3 sequence reads: CASSAVGTGEKETQYF. The CDR3 DNA reads TGTGCCAGCAGCGCGGTCGGGACAGGGGAAAAAGAGACCCAGTACTTC.

This chain connects TRBV27 to TRBJ2-3; no definite D call. The V gene lost 7 bases and the J gene lost 1 base, with 9 bases spanning the gap. The CDR3 has 13 residues. Germline-derived CDR1 and CDR2 are MNHEY and SMNVEV (reference sequence). Written as DNA, the CDR3 is TGTGCCAGCACCTTGGGCGGCACAGATACGCAGTATTTT. This encodes CASTLGGTDTQYF.

The genes are TRBV20-1 and TRBJ2-5, with 7 bases that match TRBD2. V lost 5 bases and J lost 5; bases outside the gene matches: 2. The CDR3 extends over 11 amino acids. Per germline, CDR1 DFQATT and CDR2 SNEGSKA (reference sequence). The CDR3 region is CSAAGEETQYF. The CDR3 nucleotides are TGCAGTGCTGCGGGGGAGGAGACCCAGTACTTC.